Following are 10 T cell receptor beta chains from one sample sequenced in a study of T cell repertoires in cytomegalovirus infection. One entry per CDR3 protein, called by TCRdb with MiXCR from the reads. Among over 100,000 distinct CDR3 sequences listed, 10% were seen once. Antigens of these TCRs are unknown. Sequenced input: PBMCs, sequenced either directly or after in vitro stimulation (not recorded which). The receptors shown here come from a human donor in good health (CMV status not recorded). Some clones in this sample may be carry-over from other donors' samples.

This sequence joins TRBV7-9 and TRBJ1-4, with D perhaps matching TRBD1 (5 bases). Deletions cut 5 bases from V and 6 bases from J, with 16 bases between. The CDR3 runs to 15 residues. In germline, CDR1 is SEHNR, CDR2 FQNEAQ (reference sequence). The CDR3 loop is CASSGAQGEDEKLFF. For the CDR3, the DNA is TGTGCCAGCAGCGGAGCCCAGGGTGAGGATGAAAAACTGTTTTTT.

This clonotype appeared a few times. The chain employs TRBV20-1 and TRBJ2-7; TRBD1 is a possible D gene (5 bases). Trimming took 3 bases from V and 2 from J, leaving 17 bases between them. Germline-derived CDR1 and CDR2 are DFQATT and SNEGSKA (reference sequence). The CDR3 has 15 residues. This CDR3 is CSARGRSAGAYEQYF. The CDR3 nucleotides read TGCAGTGCTAGGGGGCGGTCCGCAGGAGCCTACGAGCAGTACTTC.

This chain links TRBV19 with TRBJ1-4; the match to TRBD1 covers 8 bases. This CDR3 is built from 19 residues. Germline CDR1 is LNHDA and CDR2 is SQIVND (reference sequence). J was trimmed by 0 bases and V by 4 bases; bases with no gene match: 13. Here the CDR3 DNA reads TGTGCCAGTAGTACGTGGACAGGGACCTACCGAGCAACTAATGAAAAACTGTTTTTT. Its protein is CASSTWTGTYRATNEKLFF.

The chain couples TRBV5-4 to TRBJ2-1; 13 bases line up with TRBD2. Germline V gives CDR1 SGHNT, CDR2 YYREEE (reference sequence). The CDR3 runs to 15 residues. Trimming cost V 4 bases and J 6 bases; bases outside gene matches: 4. The CDR3 reads CASSIGTSGINEQFF. As DNA, the CDR3 is TGTGCCAGCAGCATCGGGACTAGCGGGATCAATGAGCAGTTCTTC.

This clonotype was recorded at least ten times. The chain recombines TRBV6-1 with TRBJ2-2, with 8 bases aligning to TRBD1. CDR1 and CDR2 from the germline V gene are MNHNS and SASEGT. V was clipped by 8 bases and J by 4 bases; unmatched bases: 6. The CDR3 has 14 amino acids. This CDR3 reads CASRTGTLTGELFF. The CDR3 DNA reads TGTGCCAGCCGGACAGGGACCCTCACCGGGGAGCTGTTTTTT.

This clonotype was recorded a few times. The chain carries TRBV20-1 and TRBJ2-2; TRBD2 might be the D (6 bases). Trimming left V 5 bases short and J 8 bases short, with 12 bases between. CDR3 length: 12 residues. Germline V gene lookup returns CDR1 DFQATT and CDR2 SNEGSKA (reference sequence). In DNA form, the CDR3 reads TGCAGTGCTGCCCGGGGGTTGGGGGAGCTGTTTTTT. This codes for CSAARGLGELFF.

This clonotype occurred many times. This rearrangement joins TRBV12-3 or TRBV12-4 to TRBJ1-5, with 11 bases aligning to TRBD1. Germline trimming cut 5 bases from V and 0 bases from J; bases unmatched to any gene: 12. The CDR3 runs to 19 residues. The CDR3 loop is CASSVRTGGLLYSNQPQHF. CDR3 nucleotides: TGTGCCAGCAGTGTTAGGACAGGGGGCCTTTTGTATAGCAATCAGCCCCAGCATTTT.

The chain couples TRBV7-9 to TRBJ2-5, with D possibly matching TRBD2 (6 bases). Deletions cut 8 bases from V and 3 bases from J, with 19 bases between. This CDR3 region has 15 residues. The germline gives CDR1 SEHNR, CDR2 FQNEAQ (reference sequence). In nucleotides, the CDR3 is TGTGCCAGCGGGAGAAGGATCGGGGGAGAAGAGACCCAGTACTTC. Its protein product is CASGRRIGGEETQYF.

On this clonotype itself: One base away lies a much larger clone, so this may be a sequencing read error. The chain has TRBV5-1 and TRBJ2-1; 9 positions agree with TRBD2. Germline CDR1 SGHRS, CDR2 YFSETQ. The CDR3 contains 16 residues. The CDR3 spells CASGLARAGGYNEQFF. The CDR3 bases are TGCGCCAGCGGCTTGGCCCGAGCGGGAGGATACAATGAGCAGTTCTTC.

This clonotype was seen a few times. The chain joins TRBV3-1 to TRBJ2-4; D is possibly TRBD2 (6 bases). Trimming took off 0 bases at V and 0 bases at J, with 15 bases between the two ends. CDR3 length: 18 residues. CDR1 and CDR2 from the germline V gene are LGHDT and YNNKEL (reference sequence). Written as DNA, the CDR3 is TGTGCCAGCAGCCAAGAAAGCTCTGCGGGAATAGCCAAAAACATTCAGTACTTC. Translating it yields CASSQESSAGIAKNIQYF.